What follows is one TCR beta chain and its context. This clonotype was detected ten times or more. The specificity of this receptor is unknown. Qualities for individual bases were not recorded, and no much larger clone is one base off. The sample comes from a study of blood T cells in healthy people across ages (dated by TCRdb to between 2014 and 2016). Background on the whole study: Template switching captured roughly one uniquely barcoded TCR beta cDNA molecule per two T cells in model experiments. To track age-related changes in TCR beta repertoire diversity, the study relied on deep sequencing normalized with unique cDNA molecular identifiers. Donors were grouped into four age groups: young (average roughly 17 years), middle-aged (approximately 41), aged (about 60) and long-lived (about 82). To avoid experimental bias, donors of different ages were distributed randomly across sequencing lanes. The study analyzed two additional independent replicas of 1 million unique cDNA reads from the same blood draw for two donors, one aged 18 to 30 and one aged 80 or older.

V was cut back by 6 bases and J by 0 bases, leaving a gap of 9 bases between them. The CDR3, from cysteine to phenylalanine, totals 14 residues. Just the 42-base CDR3 DNA is kept, in frame starting at base 1. CDR1 and CDR2, looked up from the germline V gene, are LGHNT and FRNRAP. Systemically healthy Caucasian individuals from Russia, roughly 40 in total and aged roughly 6 to 95 years, were included as donors. Each donor gave 9.5 to 10 milliliters of peripheral blood, drawn into EDTA-treated Vacutainer tubes. Ficoll-Paque density-gradient centrifugation was used to isolate PBMCs, with at least 6 million obtained per sample. Trizol reagent was used to extract total RNA from the PBMCs, yielding at least 6 micrograms per sample. The percentages of naive CD45RAhigh/CD27high T cells were determined by flow cytometry on a PBMC aliquot from every donor. The method was 5' RACE. The sample was run on an Illumina HiSeq 2500. A second PCR of about 6 to 12 cycles was run with a J-beta primer mix and a sample-barcoded 5' primer. A unique molecular identifier was introduced onto each TCR beta cDNA molecule by a template-switch 5' adaptor carrying 12 random nucleotides. Each sample yielded at least 3 million CDR3-containing paired-end reads. The Mint cDNA synthesis kit, primed by a TRBC-specific oligonucleotide, was used to synthesize first-strand cDNA from all RNA. Following uracil-DNA glycosylase treatment, a first 18-cycle PCR with universal primers M1SS and BC2_uni_R was performed on all cDNA. Per the authors' processing: For normalization, 1 million high-quality reads, each with a distinct molecular identifier, were randomly selected from each sample. Instead of being binned into consensus sequences, reads that shared molecular identifiers were thrown out. CDR3 identification, clonotype clustering and error correction used MiTCR with a Q25 quality threshold and the strictest error-elimination algorithm. A nonparametric unseen species model with Euler transformation was used to estimate a lower bound on total TCR beta diversity. TCRdb trimmed the raw reads at Q25, called clones with MiXCR and kept productive beta chains. Each CDR3 protein appears once, grouped with its most common genes and DNA. The V and J calls and clone size are TCRdb's, not the authors'. The sample data list hundreds of thousands of distinct CDR3 sequences, and about 51% of these were observed just once. The ten top clones hold 13% of the sample.

Points the paper makes about the study in general: Because profiling used bulk unsorted PBMCs, naive and antigen-experienced compartments could not be compared conclusively. The percentage of naive T cells measured by flow cytometry correlated strongly with observed TCR beta diversity. Observed TCR beta diversity per million T cells fell roughly linearly with age, and a significant reduction was already apparent by age approximately 40. Compared with the aged group, more naive CD4+ T cells, fewer expanded clones and increased TCR diversity were shown by the long-lived group, suggesting age selection. The CMV infection status of donors was not known, potentially confounding age-related changes in expanded clonotypes. Estimates of total diversity based on one million sequenced T cells were considered lower bounds and underestimates.

The sequence joins TRBV12-5 to TRBJ1-5; TRBD1 is possibly the D segment (5 matching bases). Input material: blood. This TCR came from a woman of 80 years or more in good health. The nucleotides are TGTGCTAGTGGCGACAGCAATAGCAATCAGCCCCAGCATTTT. It translates to CASGDSNSNQPQHF.